This TCR beta chain stems from a study of T-cell reconstitution after alpha-beta-depleted transplantation in children. This clonotype was seen repeatedly, ten times or more. Using unique molecular identifiers, the investigators prepared the TCRbeta library. TCRdb passed the PCR reads through MiXCR, listing each CDR3 protein once. The table includes 140,000 or so distinct CDR3 sequences, around 8.8% detected once. CDR3 length: 16 amino acids. Germline CDR1 reads SGHRS; CDR2 reads YFSETQ. V shed 5 bases and J 4 bases; nucleotides not matched to a gene: 4. The sample in question was PBMCs, mostly from graft donor cells, obtained 180 days after TCRalphabeta/CD19-depleted stem cell transplant. The TCR was taken from a female patient aged 2-10 years who had a stem cell transplant for congenital amegakaryocytic thrombocytopenia, so the T cells may come from the graft donor. The rearrangement uses TRBV5-1 and TRBJ2-6, with 12 bases matching TRBD1. Written as DNA, the CDR3 is TGCGCCAGCAGGGGACAGGGGGCATCAGGGGCCAACGTCCTGACTTTC. This sequence encodes CASRGQGASGANVLTF.